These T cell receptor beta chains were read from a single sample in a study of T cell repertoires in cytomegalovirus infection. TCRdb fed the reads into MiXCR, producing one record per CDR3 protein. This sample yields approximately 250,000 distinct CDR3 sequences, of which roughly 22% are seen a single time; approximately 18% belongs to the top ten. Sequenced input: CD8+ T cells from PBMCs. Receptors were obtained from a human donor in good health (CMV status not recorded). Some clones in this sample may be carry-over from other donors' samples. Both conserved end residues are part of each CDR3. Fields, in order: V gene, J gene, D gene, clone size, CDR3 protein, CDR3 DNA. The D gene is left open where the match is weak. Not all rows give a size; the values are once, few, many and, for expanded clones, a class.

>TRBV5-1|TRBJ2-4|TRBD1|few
CASSPGTGVDIQYF
TGCGCCAGCAGCCCCGGGACAGGGGTTGACATTCAGTACTTC
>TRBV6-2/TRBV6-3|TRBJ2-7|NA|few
CASSYGRAYEQYF
TGTGCCAGCAGTTACGGACGGGCCTACGAGCAGTACTTC
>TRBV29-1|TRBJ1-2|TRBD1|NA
CSVEVLGQGGYGYTF
TGCAGCGTTGAAGTCCTAGGACAGGGGGGCTATGGCTACACCTTC
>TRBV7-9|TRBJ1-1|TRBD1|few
CASSLVGGRGDTEAFF
TGTGCCAGCAGCTTAGTTGGGGGCAGGGGGGACACTGAAGCTTTCTTT
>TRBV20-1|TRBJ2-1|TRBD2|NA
CSAEAGNEQFF
TGCAGTGCAGAAGCGGGGAATGAGCAGTTCTTC
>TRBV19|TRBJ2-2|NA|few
CASRVIGGAGELFF
TGTGCCAGTAGGGTTATAGGGGGGGCCGGGGAGCTGTTTTTT
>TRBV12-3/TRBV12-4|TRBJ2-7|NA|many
CASSPFRVGGVYEQYF
TGTGCCAGCAGCCCTTTCCGCGTGGGTGGAGTCTACGAGCAGTACTTC
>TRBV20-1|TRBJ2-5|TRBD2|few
CSAIPFRLAGGETQYF
TGCAGTGCCATACCGTTTCGACTAGCGGGGGGAGAGACCCAGTACTTC
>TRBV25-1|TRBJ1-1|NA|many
CASSPGVFGNTEAFF
TGTGCCAGCAGTCCAGGGGTGTTCGGGAACACTGAAGCTTTCTTT
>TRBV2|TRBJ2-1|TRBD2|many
CASSAGLAGGNEQFF
TGTGCCAGCAGCGCCGGACTAGCGGGGGGTAATGAGCAGTTCTTC
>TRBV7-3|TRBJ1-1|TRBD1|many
CASSLSGQGGTEAFF
TGTGCCAGCAGCTTATCGGGACAGGGAGGCACTGAAGCTTTCTTT
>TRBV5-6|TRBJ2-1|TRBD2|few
CASSLVGGGAYNEQFF
TGTGCCAGCAGCTTGGTCGGCGGGGGGGCCTACAATGAGCAGTTCTTC
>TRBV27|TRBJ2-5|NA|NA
CASSLDPGGGQETQYF
TGTGCCAGCAGTTTAGACCCGGGTGGGGGCCAAGAGACCCAGTACTTC
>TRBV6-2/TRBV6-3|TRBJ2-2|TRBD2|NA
CASSFSGTSGVWTGELFF
TGTGCCAGCAGTTTCTCCGGGACTAGCGGGGTCTGGACCGGGGAGCTGTTTTTT
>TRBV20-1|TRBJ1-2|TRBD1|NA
CSAVWGQSRGGYTF
TGCAGTGCCGTTTGGGGACAGTCAAGGGGTGGCTACACCTTC
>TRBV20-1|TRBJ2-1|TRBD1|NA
CSAILPGGQGPSAVFNEQFF
TGCAGTGCTATCCTACCGGGGGGACAGGGACCCTCAGCGGTCTTCAATGAGCAGTTCTTC
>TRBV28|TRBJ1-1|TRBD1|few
CASSLQGQGWDTEAFF
TGTGCCAGCAGTTTGCAGGGACAGGGGTGGGACACTGAAGCTTTCTTT
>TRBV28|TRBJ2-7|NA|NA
CASSLNPYEQYF
TGTGCCAGCAGTTTAAACCCCTACGAGCAGTACTTC
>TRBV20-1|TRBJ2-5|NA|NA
CSAGSETQYF
TGCAGTGCTGGCTCGGAGACCCAGTACTTC
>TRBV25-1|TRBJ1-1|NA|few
CASSSPRPFEAFF
TGTGCCAGCAGTTCCCCAAGGCCCTTTGAAGCTTTCTTT
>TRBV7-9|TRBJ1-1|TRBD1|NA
CASSLVAGLGTGLMNTEAFF
TGTGCCAGCAGCTTAGTCGCCGGGTTGGGGACAGGCCTAATGAACACTGAAGCTTTCTTT
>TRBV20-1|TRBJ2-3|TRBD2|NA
CSARVGRASTDTQYF
TGCAGTGCTAGAGTCGGGAGGGCTAGCACAGATACGCAGTATTTT
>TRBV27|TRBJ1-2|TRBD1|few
CASSSQTRTGEDGYTF
TGTGCCAGCAGTTCCCAAACCCGGACAGGGGAAGATGGCTACACCTTC
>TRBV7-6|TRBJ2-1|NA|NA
CASSLTAEFWNEQFF
TGTGCCAGCAGCTTAACTGCGGAGTTTTGGAATGAGCAGTTCTTC
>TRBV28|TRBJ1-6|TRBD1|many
CASSVTGKNSPLHF
TGTGCCAGCAGTGTGACAGGGAAGAATTCACCCCTCCACTTT
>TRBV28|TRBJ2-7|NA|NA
CATRAGIISYEQYF
TGTGCCACGAGGGCAGGGATAATCTCCTACGAGCAGTACTTC
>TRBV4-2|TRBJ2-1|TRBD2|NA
CASSQDRGGASREQFF
TGTGCCAGCAGCCAAGATCGCGGGGGGGCCAGTCGTGAGCAGTTCTTC